This T cell receptor (beta chain) is from a study of T cells in Graves' hyperthyroidism and ophthalmopathy. Study results and limitations: By a 13 V-J model, ophthalmopathy was set apart from stable hyperthyroidism. Also found in blood were most expanded thyroid clonotypes above 0.001. It was a median about 7.1 months before onset that the model predicted ophthalmopathy.

Those patients with uncontrolled infection, other autoimmune disease, pregnancy or lactation were excluded. Trimming shortened V by 2 bases and J by 5 bases, and 10 bases separated the two germline ends. The germline gives CDR1 MNHEY, CDR2 SMNVEV (reference sequence). The length of the CDR3 is 15 residues. RNA transcripts yielded amplified TCR beta CDR3 regions. The TCR CDR3 was amplified in a first-round RT-PCR using the HTBI primer set. MiXCR was run by TCRdb on the multiplex PCR reads, yielding one entry per CDR3 protein. Of 560,000 or so distinct CDR3 sequences in the sample, just under 20% were seen once. On this clonotype: Its antigen is as yet unknown.

The clonotype comes from a man aged 35 to 55 with Graves' ophthalmopathy. Sequencing was performed on blood. This chain uses TRBV27 with TRBJ1-6; D is unresolved. The CDR3 nucleotides are TGTGCCAGCAGTTTAGACCGGTGCCATAATTCACCCCTCCACTTT. It specifies CASSLDRCHNSPLHF.